This T cell receptor (beta chain) is drawn from a study of OX40 agonist ivuxolimab in advanced cancers. Turning to the study itself: Of the participants, around 43% had some prior anti-PD-1, anti-PD-L1 or anti-CTLA-4 therapy, which was allowed. Points from the study as a whole: At doses 0.1 to 3.0 mg/kg, CD4+ and CD8+ clones expanded. Also present in some nonresponders was a low level of normalized T-cell clonal expansion. Clonal expansion in partial responders at 0.1-3.0 mg/kg ranked among the lowest.

Comments on this clone: Its antigen is not known.

CDR3 length: 14 residues. After removal of 0 bases from V and 6 bases from J, the junction contained 5 bases not matched to a gene. The V gene's germline CDR1 is SGHNT and CDR2 YYREEE (reference sequence). The data were produced by immunoSEQ multiplex PCR, yet TCRdb's version contains in-frame clones alone and is incomplete. Here the sample spans about 68,000 clones, roughly 80% being singletons. This specimen was CD4+ or CD8+ T cells sorted from blood, taken in a trial of the OX40 agonist ivuxolimab. This receptor was taken from an adult with an advanced solid tumor such as melanoma, head and neck, liver or kidney cancer. This chain connects TRBV5-4 to TRBJ1-1, with TRBD1 matching over 7 bases. The CDR3 loop is CASSLDTGTAEAFF. The CDR3 DNA follows: TGTGCCAGCAGCTTGGATACCGGGACAGCTGAAGCTTTCTTT.